This TCR beta chain was obtained from a study of human T cells and chemical hapten exposure. During construction of the library, unique molecular identifiers were attached to individual cDNA molecules for quantitative, reproducible TCR counting. MiXCR, run by TCRdb on the RACE reads, gives a single entry per CDR3 protein. Of a few hundred thousand distinct CDR3 sequences in the sample, 4.5% to 5.5% were seen once. The sample holds a few counts of this clonotype. Its antigen is not known. Time point described: pre-sensitization, week 0. Sample treatment: therapeutic diphenylcyclopropenone sensitization with weekly scalp DPC. The total RNA was obtained from whole blood that was not fractionated. Notes on the study in general: Given that the donors had alopecia, their immune response may differ from that seen in healthy people.

The V gene's germline CDR1 is MNHNY and CDR2 SVGAGI (reference sequence). Trimming took 4 bases from V and 4 from J; bases not matched to a gene: 5. This CDR3 region has 15 residues. This rearrangement joins TRBV6-6 to TRBJ1-5, with 9 bases identical to TRBD1. The sequencing used whole blood, collected in connection with sensitization to the hapten diphenylcyclopropenone (DPC). This TCR derives from a woman in her late teens or twenties with alopecia areata. Some clones in this sample may be carry-over from other donors' samples. CDR3 region: CASSLTGGENQPQHF. The DNA for the CDR3 is TGTGCCAGCAGTTTGACAGGGGGAGAGAATCAGCCCCAGCATTTT.